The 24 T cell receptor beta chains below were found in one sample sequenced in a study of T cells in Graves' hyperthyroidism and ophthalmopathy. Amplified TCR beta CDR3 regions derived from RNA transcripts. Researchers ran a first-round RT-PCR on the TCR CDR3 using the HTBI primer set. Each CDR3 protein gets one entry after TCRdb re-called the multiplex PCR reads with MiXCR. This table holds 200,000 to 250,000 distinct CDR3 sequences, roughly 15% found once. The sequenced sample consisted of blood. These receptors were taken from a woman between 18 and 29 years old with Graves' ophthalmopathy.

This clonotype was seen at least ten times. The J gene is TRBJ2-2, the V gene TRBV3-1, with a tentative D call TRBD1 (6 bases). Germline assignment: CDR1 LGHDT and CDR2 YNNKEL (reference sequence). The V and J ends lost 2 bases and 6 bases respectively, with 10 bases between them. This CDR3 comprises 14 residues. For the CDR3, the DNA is TGTGCCAGCAGCCAATCAGGGGTCCCCGGGGAGCTGTTTTTT. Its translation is CASSQSGVPGELFF.

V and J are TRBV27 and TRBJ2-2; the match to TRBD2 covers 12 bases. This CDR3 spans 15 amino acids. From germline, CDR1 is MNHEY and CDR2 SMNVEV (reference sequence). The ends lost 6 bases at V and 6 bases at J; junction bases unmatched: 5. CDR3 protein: CASRLAGGPPGELFF. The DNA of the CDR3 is TGTGCCAGCAGGCTAGCGGGAGGGCCCCCCGGGGAGCTGTTTTTT.

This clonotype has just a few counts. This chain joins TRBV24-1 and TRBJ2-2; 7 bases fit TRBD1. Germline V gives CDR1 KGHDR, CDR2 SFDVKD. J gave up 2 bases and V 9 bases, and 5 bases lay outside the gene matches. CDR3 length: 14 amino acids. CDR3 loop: CATRDSYNTGELFF. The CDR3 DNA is TGTGCCACCCGGGACAGCTACAACACCGGGGAGCTGTTTTTT.

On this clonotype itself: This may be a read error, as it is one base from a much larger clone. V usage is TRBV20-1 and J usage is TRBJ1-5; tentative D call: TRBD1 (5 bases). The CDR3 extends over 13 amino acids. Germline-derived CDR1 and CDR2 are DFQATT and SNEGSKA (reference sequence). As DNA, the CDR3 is TGCAGTGCTGAGGACACCCCCAATCAGCCCCAGCAGTTT. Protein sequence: CSAEDTPNQPQQF.

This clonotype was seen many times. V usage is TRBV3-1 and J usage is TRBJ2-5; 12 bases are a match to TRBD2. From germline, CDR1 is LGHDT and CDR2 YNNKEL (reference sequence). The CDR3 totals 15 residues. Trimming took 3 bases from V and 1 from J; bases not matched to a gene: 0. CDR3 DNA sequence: TGTGCCAGCAGCCAGACTAGCGGGGGCCAAGAGACCCAGTACTTC. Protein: CASSQTSGGQETQYF.

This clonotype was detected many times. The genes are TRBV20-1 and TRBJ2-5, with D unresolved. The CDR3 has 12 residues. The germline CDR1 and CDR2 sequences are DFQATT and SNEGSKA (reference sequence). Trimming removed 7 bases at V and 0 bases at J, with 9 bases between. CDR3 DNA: TGCAGTGGTGGGCCTGACCAAGAGACCCAGTACTTC. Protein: CSGGPDQETQYF.

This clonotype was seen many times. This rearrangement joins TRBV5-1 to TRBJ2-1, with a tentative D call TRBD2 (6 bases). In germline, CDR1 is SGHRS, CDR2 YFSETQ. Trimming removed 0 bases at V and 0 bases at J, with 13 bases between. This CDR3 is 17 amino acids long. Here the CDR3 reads CASSLALTSSSYNEQFF. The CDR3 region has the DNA TGCGCCAGCAGCTTGGCCCTGACTAGTTCCTCCTACAATGAGCAGTTCTTC.

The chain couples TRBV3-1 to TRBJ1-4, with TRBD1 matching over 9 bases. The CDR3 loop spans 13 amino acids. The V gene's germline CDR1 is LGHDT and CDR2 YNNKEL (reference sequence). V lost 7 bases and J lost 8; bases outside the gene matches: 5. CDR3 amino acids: CASKRDREEKLFF. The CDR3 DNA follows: TGTGCCAGCAAAAGGGACAGGGAAGAAAAACTGTTTTTT.

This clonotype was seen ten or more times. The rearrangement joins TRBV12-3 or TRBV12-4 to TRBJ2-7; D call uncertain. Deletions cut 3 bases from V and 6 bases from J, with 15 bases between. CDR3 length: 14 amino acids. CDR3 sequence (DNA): TGTGCCAGCAGTTTCCGGGTCACATTGGGCGAGCAGTACTTC. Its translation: CASSFRVTLGEQYF.

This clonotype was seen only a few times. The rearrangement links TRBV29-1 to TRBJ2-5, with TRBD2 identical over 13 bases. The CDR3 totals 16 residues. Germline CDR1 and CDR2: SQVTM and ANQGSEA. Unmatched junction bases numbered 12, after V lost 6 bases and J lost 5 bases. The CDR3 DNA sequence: TGCAGCGTCTGTTTGATCGGGACTAGCGGGACTGAGACCCAGTACTTC. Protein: CSVCLIGTSGTETQYF.

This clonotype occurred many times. CDR3 sequence: CASSSDREFAEAFF. Written as DNA, the CDR3 is TGTGCCAGCAGCTCCGACAGGGAATTTGCTGAAGCTTTCTTT. V is TRBV12-3 or TRBV12-4 and J is TRBJ1-1; TRBD1 aligns across 7 bases. V lost 6 bases to trimming and J lost 6 bases; unmatched junction nucleotides: 10. This CDR3 spans 14 amino acids.

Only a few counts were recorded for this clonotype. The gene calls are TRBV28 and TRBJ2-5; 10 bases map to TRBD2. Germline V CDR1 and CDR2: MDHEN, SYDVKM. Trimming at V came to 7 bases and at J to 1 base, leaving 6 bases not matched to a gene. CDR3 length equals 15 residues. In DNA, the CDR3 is TGTGCCAGCACCCCTAGCGGGGGACCCCAAGAGACCCAGTACTTC. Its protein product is CASTPSGGPQETQYF.

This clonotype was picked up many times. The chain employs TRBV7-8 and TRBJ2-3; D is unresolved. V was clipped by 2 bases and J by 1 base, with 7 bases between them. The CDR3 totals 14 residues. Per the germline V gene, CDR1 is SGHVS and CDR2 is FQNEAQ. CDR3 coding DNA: TGTGCCAGCAGCTTATTGATCGGCACAGATACGCAGTATTTT. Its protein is CASSLLIGTDTQYF.

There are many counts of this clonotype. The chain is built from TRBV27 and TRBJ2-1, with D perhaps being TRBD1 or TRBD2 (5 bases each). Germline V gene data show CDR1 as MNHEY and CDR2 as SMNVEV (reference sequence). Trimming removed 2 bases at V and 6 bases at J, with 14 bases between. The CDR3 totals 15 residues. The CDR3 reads CASSLGGAPPNEQFF. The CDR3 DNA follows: TGTGCCAGCAGTTTAGGGGGAGCCCCTCCCAATGAGCAGTTCTTC.

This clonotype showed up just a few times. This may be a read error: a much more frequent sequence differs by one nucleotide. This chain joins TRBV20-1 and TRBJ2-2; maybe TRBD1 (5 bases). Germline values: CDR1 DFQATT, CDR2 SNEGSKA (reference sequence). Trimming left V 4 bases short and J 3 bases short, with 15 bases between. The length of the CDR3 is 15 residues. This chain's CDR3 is CSAKKRTRDTGELFF. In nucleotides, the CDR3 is TGCAGTGCTAAAAAAAGGACAAGGGACACCGGGGAGCTGTTTTTT.

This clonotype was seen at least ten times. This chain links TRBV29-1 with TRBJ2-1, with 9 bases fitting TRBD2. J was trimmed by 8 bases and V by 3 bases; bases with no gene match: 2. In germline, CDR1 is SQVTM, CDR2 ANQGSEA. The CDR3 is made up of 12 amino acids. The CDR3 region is CSVDSGSDEQFF. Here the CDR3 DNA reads TGCAGCGTTGATAGCGGGAGCGATGAGCAGTTCTTC.

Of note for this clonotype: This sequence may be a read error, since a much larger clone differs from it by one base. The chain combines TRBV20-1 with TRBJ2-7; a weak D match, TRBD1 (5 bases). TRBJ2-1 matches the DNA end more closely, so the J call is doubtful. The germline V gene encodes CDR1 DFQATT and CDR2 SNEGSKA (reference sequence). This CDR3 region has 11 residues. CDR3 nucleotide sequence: TGCAGTGCTACGGACACTTACGAGCAGTTCTTC. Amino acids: CSATDTYEQFF.

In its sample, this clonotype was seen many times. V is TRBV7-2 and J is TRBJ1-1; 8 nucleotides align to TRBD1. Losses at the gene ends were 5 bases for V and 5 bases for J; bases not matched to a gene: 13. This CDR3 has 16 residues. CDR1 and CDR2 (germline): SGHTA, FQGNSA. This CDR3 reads CASSPRTGTGGTEAFF. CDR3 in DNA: TGTGCCAGCAGCCCAAGGACCGGGACAGGAGGGACTGAAGCTTTCTTT.

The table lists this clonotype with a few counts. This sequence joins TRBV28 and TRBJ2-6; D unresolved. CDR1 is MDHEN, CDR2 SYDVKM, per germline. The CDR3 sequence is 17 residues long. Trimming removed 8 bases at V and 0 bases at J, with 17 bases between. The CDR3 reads CASFSRHLNSGANVLTF. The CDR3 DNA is TGTGCCAGCTTTTCTAGACACCTGAACTCTGGGGCCAACGTCCTGACTTTC.

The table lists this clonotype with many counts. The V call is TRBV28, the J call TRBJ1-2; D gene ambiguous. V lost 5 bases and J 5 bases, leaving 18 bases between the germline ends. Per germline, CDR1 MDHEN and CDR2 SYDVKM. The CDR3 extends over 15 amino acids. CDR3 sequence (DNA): TGTGCCAGCAGTGAAAACAACTCGGGCTTTTATGGCTACACCTTC. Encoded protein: CASSENNSGFYGYTF.

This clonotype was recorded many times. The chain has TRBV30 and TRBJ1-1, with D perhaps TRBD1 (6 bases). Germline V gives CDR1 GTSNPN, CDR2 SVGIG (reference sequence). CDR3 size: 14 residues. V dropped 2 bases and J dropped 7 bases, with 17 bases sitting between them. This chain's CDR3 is CAWSNPGTIYEAFF. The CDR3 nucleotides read TGTGCCTGGAGTAATCCCGGGACAATATATGAAGCTTTCTTT.

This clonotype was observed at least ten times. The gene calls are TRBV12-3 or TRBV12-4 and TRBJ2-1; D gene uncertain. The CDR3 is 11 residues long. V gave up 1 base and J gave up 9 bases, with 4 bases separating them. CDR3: CASSLEGEQFF. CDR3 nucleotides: TGTGCCAGCAGTTTAGAGGGTGAGCAGTTCTTC.

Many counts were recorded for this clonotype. CDR3 bases: TGTGCCAGCAGCGCGGGACTAGCGGGGGAGACCCAGTACTTC. This codes for CASSAGLAGETQYF. The chain joins TRBV9 to TRBJ2-5, with 13 positions matching TRBD2. The trim removed 3 bases at V and 5 bases at J, leaving 1 base unmatched. This CDR3 region has 14 residues. Per germline, CDR1 SGDLS and CDR2 YYNGEE.

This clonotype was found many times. This CDR3 reads CSARRDLLYEQYF. CDR3 coding DNA: TGCAGTGCTAGGAGGGACTTGCTTTACGAGCAGTACTTC. The V call is TRBV20-1, the J call TRBJ2-7; possibly TRBD2 for D (6 bases). CDR3 length: 13 amino acids. V was trimmed by 3 bases and J by 4 bases, leaving 13 bases between them. In germline, CDR1 is DFQATT, CDR2 SNEGSKA (reference sequence).